Sequencing of this T cell receptor beta chain was carried out in a study of blood T cell repertoires in COVID-19. As for the study in general: Samples representing acute and convalescent COVID-19 were sourced from the United States, Italy and Spain. In each case, the material was cDNA or gDNA derived from T cells, B-cell-depleted T cells, or PBMCs.

The ends were cut back, 3 bases at V and 2 bases at J, with 10 bases in the middle. The V gene's germline CDR1 is MNHNS and CDR2 SASEGT. The CDR3 has 14 residues. The table lists this clone with a count of one. Libraries were prepared by immunoSEQ multiplex PCR; TCRdb keeps only in-frame clonotypes and omits some of them. This sample has 100,000 to 150,000 clones, with 85% to 90% found just once. The clonotype comes from an elderly man with active or convalescent COVID-19. Specimen: peripheral blood. This chain links TRBV6-1 with TRBJ2-5, with D perhaps matching TRBD2 (6 bases). DNA of the CDR3: TGTGCCAGCAGTGAGAAGGGGAGGCAAGAGACCCAGTACTTC. Encoded protein: CASSEKGRQETQYF.